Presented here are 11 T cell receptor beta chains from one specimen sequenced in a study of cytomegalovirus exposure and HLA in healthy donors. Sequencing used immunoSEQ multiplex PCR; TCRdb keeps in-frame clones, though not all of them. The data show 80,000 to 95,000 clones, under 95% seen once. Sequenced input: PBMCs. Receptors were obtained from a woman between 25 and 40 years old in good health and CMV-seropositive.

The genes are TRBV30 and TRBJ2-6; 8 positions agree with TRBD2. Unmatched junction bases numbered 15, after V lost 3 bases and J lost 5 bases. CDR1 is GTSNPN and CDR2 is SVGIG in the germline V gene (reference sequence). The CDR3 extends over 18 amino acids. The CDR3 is CAWSPGGGRAFWANVLTF. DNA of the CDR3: TGTGCCTGGAGCCCGGGAGGGGGGCGAGCTTTTTGGGCCAACGTCCTGACTTTC. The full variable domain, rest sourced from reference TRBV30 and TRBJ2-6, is SQTIHQWPATLVQPVGSPLSLECTVEGTSNPNLYWYRQAAGRGLQLLFYSVGIGQISSEVPQNLSASRPQDRQFILSSKKLLLSDSGFYLCAWSPGGGRAFWANVLTFGAGSRLTVL.

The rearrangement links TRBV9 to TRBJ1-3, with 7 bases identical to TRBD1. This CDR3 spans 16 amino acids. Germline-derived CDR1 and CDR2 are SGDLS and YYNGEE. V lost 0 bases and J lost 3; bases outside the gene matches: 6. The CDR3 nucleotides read TGTGCCAGCAGCGTAGAGGCCGGGACAGATGGAAACACCATATATTTT. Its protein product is CASSVEAGTDGNTIYF.

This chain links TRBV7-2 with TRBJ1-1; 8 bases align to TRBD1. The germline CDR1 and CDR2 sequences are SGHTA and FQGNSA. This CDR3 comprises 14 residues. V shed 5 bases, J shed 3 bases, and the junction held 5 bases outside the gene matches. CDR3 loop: CASSPRTGYTEAFF. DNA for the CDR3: TGTGCCAGCAGCCCGCGGACAGGGTACACTGAAGCTTTCTTT.

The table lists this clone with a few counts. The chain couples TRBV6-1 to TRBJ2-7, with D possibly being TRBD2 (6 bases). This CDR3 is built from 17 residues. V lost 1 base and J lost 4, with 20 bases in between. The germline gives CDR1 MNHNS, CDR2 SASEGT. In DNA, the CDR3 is TGTGCCAGCAGTGAAGTAACGCCAGTGACTAGGCGGTACGAGCAGTACTTC. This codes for CASSEVTPVTRRYEQYF.

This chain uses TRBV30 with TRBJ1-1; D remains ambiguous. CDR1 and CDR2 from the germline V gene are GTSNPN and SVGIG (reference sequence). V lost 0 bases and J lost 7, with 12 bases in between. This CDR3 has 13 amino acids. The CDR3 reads CAWSVPTGGEAFF. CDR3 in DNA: TGTGCCTGGAGTGTTCCTACTGGCGGTGAAGCTTTCTTT.

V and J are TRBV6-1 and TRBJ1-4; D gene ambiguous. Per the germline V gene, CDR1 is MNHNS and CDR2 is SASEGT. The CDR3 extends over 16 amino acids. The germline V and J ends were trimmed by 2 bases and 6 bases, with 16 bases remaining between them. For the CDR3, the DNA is TGTGCCAGCAGTGAAATTCCTCGCGGTGTATATGAAAAACTGTTTTTT. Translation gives CASSEIPRGVYEKLFF.

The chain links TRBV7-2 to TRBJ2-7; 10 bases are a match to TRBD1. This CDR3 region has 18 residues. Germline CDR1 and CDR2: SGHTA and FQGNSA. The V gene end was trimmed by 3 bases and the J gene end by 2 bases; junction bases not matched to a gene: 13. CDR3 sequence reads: CASSLPRTGGERAYEQYF. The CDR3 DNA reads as TGTGCCAGCAGCTTGCCGAGGACAGGGGGAGAGAGAGCCTACGAGCAGTACTTC.

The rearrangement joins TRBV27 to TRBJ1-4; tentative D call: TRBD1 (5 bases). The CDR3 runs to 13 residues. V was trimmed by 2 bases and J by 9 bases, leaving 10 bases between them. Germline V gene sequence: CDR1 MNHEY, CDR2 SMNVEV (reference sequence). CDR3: CASSLRGTQKLFF. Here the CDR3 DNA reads TGTGCCAGCAGTTTACGCGGGACTCAAAAACTGTTTTTT. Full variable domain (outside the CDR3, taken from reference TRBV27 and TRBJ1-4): EAQVTQNPRYLITVTGKKLTVTCSQNMNHEYMSWYRQDPGLGLRQIYYSMNVEVTDKGDVPEGYKVSRKEKRNFPLILESPSPNQTSLYFCASSLRGTQKLFFGSGTQLSVL.

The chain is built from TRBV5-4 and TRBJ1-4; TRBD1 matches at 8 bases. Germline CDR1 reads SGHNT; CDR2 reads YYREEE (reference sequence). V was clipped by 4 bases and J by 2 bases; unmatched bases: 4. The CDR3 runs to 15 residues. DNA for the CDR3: TGTGCCAGCAGCCTTCGGACAGGGACTAATGAAAAACTGTTTTTT. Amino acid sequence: CASSLRTGTNEKLFF.

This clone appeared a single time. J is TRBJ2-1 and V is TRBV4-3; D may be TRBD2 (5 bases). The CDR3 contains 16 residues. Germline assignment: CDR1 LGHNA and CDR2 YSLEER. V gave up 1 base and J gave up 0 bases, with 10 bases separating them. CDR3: CASSQVSGRSYNEQFF. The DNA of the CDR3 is TGCGCCAGCAGCCAAGTAAGCGGTCGCTCCTACAATGAGCAGTTCTTC.

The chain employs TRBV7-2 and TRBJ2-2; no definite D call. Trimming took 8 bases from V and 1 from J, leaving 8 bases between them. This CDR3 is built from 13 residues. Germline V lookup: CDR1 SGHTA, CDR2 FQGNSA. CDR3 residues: CASRSRNTGELFF. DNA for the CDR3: TGTGCCAGCCGTAGCCGGAACACCGGGGAGCTGTTTTTT.